A selection of T cell receptor beta chains follows, all from one sample in a study of CD8+CD57+ T cells in acquired aplastic anemia. TCRdb used MiXCR to reprocess the reads, holding one entry per CDR3 protein. The sample contains about 160,000 distinct CDR3 sequences, 65% to 75% of which appear only once. The sequenced sample was sorted CD4+, CD8+, or CD8+CD57+ T cells (not recorded which) from PBMCs. Receptors were obtained from a human donor with aplastic anemia. Both conserved end residues are trimmed from each CDR3. The order of the fields is CDR3 protein, J gene, V gene.

cdr3_aa: ASSQGDTQY
j_call: TRBJ2-3
v_call: TRBV9

cdr3_aa: ATSARTDTDTQY
j_call: TRBJ2-3
v_call: TRBV24-1

cdr3_aa: SARAPTSGGEQY
j_call: TRBJ2-7
v_call: TRBV20-1

cdr3_aa: AASSRLGPEAYEQY
j_call: TRBJ2-7
v_call: TRBV15

cdr3_aa: ASSPWEGWSGGYT
j_call: TRBJ1-2
v_call: TRBV7-3

cdr3_aa: SAQPGQGNQPQH
j_call: TRBJ1-5
v_call: TRBV20-1

cdr3_aa: ASSDSAGGLDSETQY
j_call: TRBJ2-5
v_call: TRBV6-4

cdr3_aa: ASSRDGGALTDTQY
j_call: TRBJ2-3
v_call: TRBV10-3

cdr3_aa: ASSPTAYEQY
j_call: TRBJ2-7
v_call: TRBV18

cdr3_aa: ASSHYRTGRSDGYT
j_call: TRBJ1-2
v_call: TRBV19

cdr3_aa: ASSARPGTGESGYT
j_call: TRBJ1-2
v_call: TRBV9

cdr3_aa: ASSLNGKRNGYT
j_call: TRBJ1-2
v_call: TRBV7-8

cdr3_aa: ASSQDRRSYNEQF
j_call: TRBJ2-1
v_call: TRBV3-1

cdr3_aa: ASSSSPFMAGINNEQF
j_call: TRBJ2-1
v_call: TRBV7-2

cdr3_aa: SARGQGALTIY
j_call: TRBJ1-3
v_call: TRBV20-1

cdr3_aa: AISSTRYNEQF
j_call: TRBJ2-1
v_call: TRBV10-3

cdr3_aa: ASSHADKPTEAF
j_call: TRBJ1-1
v_call: TRBV12-3/TRBV12-4